This entry lists 5 T cell receptor beta chains sequenced from one sample in a study of blood T cells in healthy people across ages. The authors ran a second PCR of about 6 to 11 cycles using a sample-barcoded 5' primer and a J-beta primer mix. TCRdb processed the 5' RACE reads anew with MiXCR; each CDR3 protein has one entry. The profile shows almost 800,000 distinct CDR3 sequences, roughly 60% of them singletons. The sequencing sample was made of blood. All receptors derive from a man aged 30 to 45 in good health.

The chain joins TRBV10-3 to TRBJ2-5, with 11 bases aligning to TRBD2. With the DNA end fitting TRBJ2-1 better, the J assignment may be wrong. This CDR3 is 15 amino acids long. Germline lookup yields CDR1 ENHRY and CDR2 SYGVKD. The CDR3 nucleotides read TGTGCCATCAGTGGCCTAGCGGGGGGACAAGAGACCCAGTTCTTC. This gives the protein CAISGLAGGQETQFF.

This clonotype occurred once. The V gene is TRBV20-1, the J gene TRBJ2-7, with unresolved D. The CDR3 covers 11 residues. CDR1 DFQATT and CDR2 SNEGSKA come from the germline V gene (reference sequence). Between the trimmed V and J ends, which lost 3 bases and 7 bases, there was a span of 10 bases. In DNA, the CDR3 is TGCAGTGCTAGGCTAGGGAATGAGCAGTACTTC. It codes for CSARLGNEQYF.

This chain uses TRBV20-1 with TRBJ2-3; weak D call: TRBD2 (6 bases). The CDR3 has 15 residues. CDR1 and CDR2 (germline): DFQATT, SNEGSKA (reference sequence). Trimming left V 2 bases short and J 0 bases short, with 12 bases between. The CDR3, as DNA: TGCAGTGCTAGATGGGCGGGGTGGAGCACAGATACGCAGTATTTT. Protein sequence: CSARWAGWSTDTQYF.

This clonotype came up many times. This chain joins TRBV9 and TRBJ2-3; the match to TRBD2 covers 7 bases. Germline loops: CDR1 SGDLS, CDR2 YYNGEE. The junction had 10 bases not matched to a gene; V was cut back by 0 bases and J by 3 bases. The CDR3 runs 17 residues. The CDR3 region is CASSVVGSPGGTDTQYF. The CDR3 nucleotides are TGTGCCAGCAGCGTAGTCGGGTCACCGGGAGGAACAGATACGCAGTATTTT. Full variable domain (remainder filled in from reference TRBV9 and TRBJ2-3): DSGVTQTPKHLITATGQRVTLRCSPRSGDLSVYWYQQSLDQGLQFLIQYYNGEERAKGNILERFSAQQFPDLHSELNLSSLELGDSALYFCASSVVGSPGGTDTQYFGPGTRLTVL.

The chain carries TRBV12-3 or TRBV12-4 and TRBJ2-3; TRBD2 matches at 9 bases. The CDR3 spans 14 residues. J was trimmed by 4 bases and V by 5 bases; bases with no gene match: 4. The CDR3 DNA sequence: TGTGCCAGCAGTACGACTAGCGGATCAGATACGCAGTATTTT. It codes for CASSTTSGSDTQYF.